This T cell receptor (beta chain) stems from a study of Graves' ophthalmopathy and Graves' hyperthyroidism. Physicians reached a diagnosis by relying on clinical symptoms, serum thyroxine, TRAb, thyroid ultrasound and orbital computed tomography. Whole-study findings and limits: The model's prediction of ophthalmopathy progression had 70.59% sensitivity and around 78% specificity.

The CDR3 contains 15 residues. Germline V gives CDR1 LNHDA, CDR2 SQIVND (reference sequence). V shed 9 bases and J shed 0 bases, with 12 bases lying between them. Amplification of the TCR beta CDR3 regions used RNA transcripts (as template). In the first round, RT-PCR was carried out with HTBI primers, and a multiplex PCR formed the second round. Each CDR3 protein gets one entry after TCRdb re-called the multiplex PCR reads with MiXCR. The sample comprises around 1.1 million distinct CDR3 sequences, about two fifths of which are singletons, and 11% rests with the top ten. Note on this clonotype: What it binds is not known.

The V call is TRBV19, the J call TRBJ2-6, with no clear D. This sequence originates from an adult man with Graves' hyperthyroidism. Material: peripheral blood or thyroid tissue (not recorded which). CDR3 residues: CASSLTLSGANVLTF. CDR3 sequence (DNA): TGTGCCAGCAGCTTAACCCTCTCTGGGGCCAACGTCCTGACTTTC.